The rows below give T cell receptor beta chains drawn from one sample of a study of T cell repertoires in aging, cancer and after chemotherapy. Each CDR3 protein is one row after TCRdb ran MiXCR on the multiplex PCR reads. The data contain thousands of distinct CDR3 sequences, around 40% of them singletons. The source material was blood. These receptor sequences come from a human donor in good health. CDR3s include the opening cysteine and the closing phenylalanine or tryptophan. A D gene is named only where the DNA matches it firmly. Only some rows state a clone size, as once, few, many or a class for expanded clones.

j_call d_call clone_size v_call cdr3_nt cdr3_aa
TRBJ2-5 TRBD1 - TRBV7-2 TGTGCCAGCAGCCTATCCCTGACAGGGTCGGTAGAGACCCAGTACTTC CASSLSLTGSVETQYF
TRBJ1-5 - - TRBV19 TGTGCCAGTAGTAATGGCAATCAGCCCCAGCATTTT CASSNGNQPQHF
TRBJ2-7 TRBD1 few TRBV20-1 TGCAGTGCTAGAGATGGGACAGGGGGCAGAGGGGAGCAGTACTTC CSARDGTGGRGEQYF
TRBJ2-3 TRBD2 few TRBV6-1 TGTGCCAGCAGTTTTTGGCGGGGGGGCACAGATACGCAGTATTTT CASSFWRGGTDTQYF
TRBJ2-1 TRBD2 few TRBV6-1 TGTGCCAGCAGTTCGGGACTAGCGGGGGCCGGGGGGCAGTTCTTC CASSSGLAGAGGQFF
TRBJ2-3 TRBD1 - TRBV5-1 TGCGCCAGCAGCCTGGGACAGGGAAGCACAGATACTCAGTATTTT CASSLGQGSTDTQYF
TRBJ2-3 TRBD2 - TRBV6-5 TGTGCCAGCAGTTATGCGGGGGGGATTGCAGATACGCAGTATTTT CASSYAGGIADTQYF
TRBJ1-5 - once TRBV25-1 TGTGCCAGCAGTGAGGGATATAGCAATCAGCCCCAGCATTTT CASSEGYSNQPQHF
TRBJ2-1 - - TRBV4-3 TGCGCCAGCAGCCAATCAAGAGGGTCGTACAATGAGCAGTTCTTC CASSQSRGSYNEQFF
TRBJ1-1 - - TRBV20-1 TGCAGTGCGCTGAGGCCTATGAACACTGAAGCTTTCTTT CSALRPMNTEAFF
TRBJ2-1 TRBD2 once TRBV10-3 TGTGCCATCAGTCCTACTAGCGGGGGCTACAATGAGCAGTTCTTC CAISPTSGGYNEQFF
TRBJ1-1 - - TRBV2 TGTGCCAGCAGTTTACACTATGAAGCTTTCTTT CASSLHYEAFF
TRBJ2-7 - few TRBV5-4 TGTGCCAGCAGCTTCGCGGGGCCCGCCTACGAGCAGTACTTC CASSFAGPAYEQYF
TRBJ2-3 - - TRBV5-1 TGCGCCAGCAGCTTGACTCATAGCATTTCTAGCACAGATACGCAGTATTTT CASSLTHSISSTDTQYF
TRBJ2-5 TRBD2 - TRBV7-2 TGCGCCAGCAGCGCGGGGGGGATCGAGACCCAGTACTTC CASSAGGIETQYF
TRBJ1-1 - - TRBV27 TGTGCCAGCAAATTAACACCAAACACTGAAGCTTTCTTT CASKLTPNTEAFF
TRBJ2-1 - medium-sized TRBV6-1 TGTGCCAGCAGTGAATCTGGGACCCCAGCCGAGCAGTTCTTC CASSESGTPAEQFF
TRBJ2-7 TRBD2 few TRBV19 TGTGCCAGTAGTGAGTCCCGACTAGCGGGGGGTTACGAGCAGTACTTC CASSESRLAGGYEQYF
TRBJ2-7 TRBD2 few TRBV7-6 TGTGCCAGCAGCATCCTAACTAGCGGGGGGGCCTCTCACGAGCAGTACTTC CASSILTSGGASHEQYF
TRBJ2-1 - - TRBV12-3/TRBV12-4 TGTGCCAGCCAACACCGGAGGGACAATGAGCAGTTCTTC CASQHRRDNEQFF
TRBJ2-7 - few TRBV19 TGTGCCAGTAGTAGCGGGACGCTGGCCTACGAGCAGTACTTC CASSSGTLAYEQYF
TRBJ2-7 TRBD1 - TRBV5-1 TGCGCCAGCAGCCCCCCAGGGGGCGCCGAGCAGTACTTC CASSPPGGAEQYF
TRBJ2-1 - - TRBV6-4 TGTGCCAGCAGTGACACTGCTAACAATGAGCAGTTCTTC CASSDTANNEQFF
TRBJ1-1 - - TRBV6-2/TRBV6-3 TGTGCCAGCAGTTACGGAGACACTGAAGCTTTCTTT CASSYGDTEAFF
TRBJ2-3 - once TRBV30 TGTGCCTGGTCCAACGGTGTGGGGGACGCATATACGCAGTATTTT CAWSNGVGDAYTQYF
TRBJ1-2 TRBD1 - TRBV12-3/TRBV12-4 TGTGCCAGCAGTCTGACAGGGGGCTACGGCTACACCTTC CASSLTGGYGYTF
TRBJ2-2 TRBD1 - TRBV7-9 TGTGCCAGCACACTCCCGGGACAGGGCGCTAACACCGGGGAGCTGTTTTTT CASTLPGQGANTGELFF
TRBJ2-1 - few TRBV6-1 TGTGCCAGCAGTGAAGCGAGCGGTCGGTACAATGAGCAGTTCTTC CASSEASGRYNEQFF
TRBJ1-3 - few TRBV5-6 TGTGCCAGCAGCTTTGGCTCTGGAAACACCATATATTTT CASSFGSGNTIYF
TRBJ2-3 TRBD2 few TRBV24-1 TGTGCCACCAGTGACTCGGGGACTAGCGTGAATACGCAGTATTTT CATSDSGTSVNTQYF
TRBJ1-1 - - TRBV10-3 TGTGCCATCAGTGACCTTTTGGGGCAGGGGCGCACTGAAGCTTTCTTT CAISDLLGQGRTEAFF
TRBJ1-2 - few TRBV5-1 TGCGCCAGCAGCATCGACCGGGACACCGTATCTGGGGGATATGGCTACACCTTC CASSIDRDTVSGGYGYTF
TRBJ2-3 TRBD1 - TRBV5-4 TGTGCCAGCAGCTTACAGGGGGCGGTCTTGTCAGATACGCAGTATTTT CASSLQGAVLSDTQYF
TRBJ1-1 - large TRBV12-3/TRBV12-4 TGTGCCAGCAGCCCAACTCCTTGGACGGCTCCCTTT CASSPTPWTAPF
TRBJ2-5 - few TRBV6-5 TGTGCCAGCAGGTGGTCACCCGAAGAGACCCAGTACTTC CASRWSPEETQYF
TRBJ1-5 - - TRBV20-1 TGCAGTGCTAGAGATGGGGGGACCCTTAGCAATCAGCCCCAGCATTTT CSARDGGTLSNQPQHF
TRBJ2-7 TRBD1 once TRBV4-1 TGCGCCAGCAGCCTGTTGACAGGGATTTTCTACGAGCAGTACTTC CASSLLTGIFYEQYF
TRBJ2-3 TRBD2 - TRBV25-1 TGTGCCAGCAGTAGGGCGAGGAGCGGGGGGGCAGATACGCAGTATTTT CASSRARSGGADTQYF
TRBJ2-7 - - TRBV27 TGTGCCAGCAGTTCAATCGGGTGGGGTTTTCGTGAGCAGTACTTC CASSSIGWGFREQYF
TRBJ1-2 - - TRBV5-5 TGTGCCAGCAGCTTAGGGCGGGGCGAAACTTCCCTGGGGGGCTACACCTTC CASSLGRGETSLGGYTF
TRBJ2-3 - - TRBV27 TGTGCCAGCAGTTTAGACCGGCGGGGCACAGATACGCAGTATTTT CASSLDRRGTDTQYF
TRBJ2-7 TRBD1 - TRBV6-1 TGTGCCAGCAGTGAAAAGACAGGGGGCTCCTACGAGCAGTACTTC CASSEKTGGSYEQYF
TRBJ1-3 - - TRBV5-4 TGTGCCAGCAGCGTGGACAGACTAGGAAACACCATATATTTT CASSVDRLGNTIYF
TRBJ1-1 TRBD1 few TRBV19 TGTGCCAGTAGTTCTCGGACAGGGGGCTATTTGAGCACTGAAGCTTTCTTT CASSSRTGGYLSTEAFF
TRBJ2-3 TRBD1 once TRBV5-5 TGTGCCAGCAGCTGGGGTACCCTTGGACAGGGGGTCACAGATACGCAGTATTTT CASSWGTLGQGVTDTQYF
TRBJ2-7 - - TRBV4-2 TGTGCCAGCAGCCAAGAACAGGATGACTACGAGCAGTACTTC CASSQEQDDYEQYF
TRBJ2-7 TRBD2 - TRBV6-5 TGTGCCAGCAGTTATCCTAGCGGGGGGACGTCCGAGCAGTACTTC CASSYPSGGTSEQYF
TRBJ2-1 TRBD2 few TRBV29-1 TGCAGCGCCTCCGGGACTAGGGTAGACAATGAGCAGTTCTTC CSASGTRVDNEQFF
TRBJ1-3 - few TRBV7-9 TGTGCCAGCAGCTACTGGGGGGCTACAGGCAACTCTGGAAACACCATATATTTT CASSYWGATGNSGNTIYF
TRBJ2-1 - - TRBV29-1 TGCAGCGTTGAAGAAGGGTACAATGAGCAGTTCTTC CSVEEGYNEQFF
TRBJ2-7 - once TRBV18 TGTGCCAGCTCAACCCTCTCCTACGAGCAGTACTTC CASSTLSYEQYF
TRBJ1-2 TRBD1 - TRBV2 TGTGCCAGCAGGAATCCAGGGGGGGGCCAGGGCTACACCTTC CASRNPGGGQGYTF
TRBJ2-1 - - TRBV19 TGTGCCAGTAGTATAGGGCAGGGCCATTACAATGAGCAGTTCTTC CASSIGQGHYNEQFF
TRBJ2-7 - few TRBV7-9 TGTGCCAGCAGCTCACGGGACAAGGCCTACGAGCAGTACTTC CASSSRDKAYEQYF
TRBJ1-1 - - TRBV4-1 TGCGCCAGCAGCCAAGGGCGGTCGAACACTGAAGCTTTCTTT CASSQGRSNTEAFF
TRBJ2-3 TRBD1 - TRBV20-1 TGCAGTGCTAGAGGGAACCCGGGACAGGGAATGGATACGCAGTATTTT CSARGNPGQGMDTQYF
TRBJ2-3 - few TRBV6-2/TRBV6-3 TGTGCCAGCAGCCCTTGGGGGGCAGATACGCAGTATTTT CASSPWGADTQYF